Listed below are T cell receptor beta chains from one sample, sequenced in a study of cytomegalovirus exposure and HLA in healthy donors. The repertoire was sequenced with immunoSEQ multiplex PCR; TCRdb's copy has only in-frame clones and lacks some. The sample records some 87,000 clones, 60% to 80% being singletons. Source material: PBMCs. Receptor source: a man between 45 and 60 years old in good health and CMV-seropositive. The CDR3 runs from the conserved cysteine through the conserved F or W. The D gene is left open where the match is weak. Rows give clone size only sometimes, using once, few, many, or a class for an expanded clone.

>TRBV4-3|few|TRBJ2-7|TRBD2
TGCGCCAGCAGCCAAGAAAGCAGTCGGTCTAGCGGGGGGGCGGTGCAGTACTTC
CASSQESSRSSGGAVQYF
>TRBV30|NA|TRBJ2-3|NA
TGTGCCCTTGAGCGGGCCCCCAGAGATACGCAGTATTTT
CALERAPRDTQYF
>TRBV5-6|few|TRBJ2-1|TRBD2
TGTGCCAGCAGCTTTAGCGGGGGGAGGGCCAATGAGCAGTTCTTC
CASSFSGGRANEQFF
>TRBV10-1|NA|TRBJ2-7|NA
TGCGCCAGCACCGTGGGAGGGGGCTCCTACGAGCAGTACTTC
CASTVGGGSYEQYF
>TRBV7-2|NA|TRBJ2-7|TRBD1
TGTGCCAGCAGCTTAGCGACAGGGCGATACGAGCAGTACTTC
CASSLATGRYEQYF
>TRBV5-1|NA|TRBJ1-2|TRBD1
TGCGCCAGCAGCCCAGGGACAGCCTCCGGGAACTATGGCTACACCTTC
CASSPGTASGNYGYTF
>TRBV2|NA|TRBJ2-3|NA
TGTGCCAGCAGCCTCTCAGGGAGGGATACGCAGTATTTT
CASSLSGRDTQYF
>TRBV11-1|NA|TRBJ1-1|NA
TGTGCCAGCAGTTCACAGGGTGTTACTGAAGCTTTCTTT
CASSSQGVTEAFF
>TRBV9|few|TRBJ2-1|NA
TGTGCCAGCAGCGTATTATCGGGGGTACGCCGGGCTGAGCAGTTCTTC
CASSVLSGVRRAEQFF
>TRBV7-9|NA|TRBJ2-7|TRBD1
TGTGCCTGGGGGACAGCCTCCTACGAGCAGTACTTC
CAWGTASYEQYF
>TRBV19|NA|TRBJ1-2|NA
TGTGCCAGTACCGCAGGGAACTATGGCTACACCTTC
CASTAGNYGYTF
>TRBV4-2|NA|TRBJ1-5|NA
TGTGCCAGCAGCCAAGACAGTAGCAATCAGCCCCAGCATTTT
CASSQDSSNQPQHF
>TRBV9|NA|TRBJ2-6|NA
TGTGCCAGCAGCGAAAAACAGGGATCCACCTTCTCTGGGGCCAACGTCCTGACTTTC
CASSEKQGSTFSGANVLTF
>TRBV4-1|few|TRBJ1-4|NA
TGCGCCAGCAGCCAGACTCAGGGAAATGAAAAACTGTTTTTT
CASSQTQGNEKLFF
>TRBV4-1|NA|TRBJ1-2|TRBD1
TGCGCCAGCAGCCAAGTGGGACAGAACTATGGCTACACCTTC
CASSQVGQNYGYTF
>TRBV6-1|NA|TRBJ1-5|TRBD1
TGTGCCAGCAGTCCTACAGGGGGCGGCCAGCCCCAGAATTTT
CASSPTGGGQPQNF
>TRBV30|NA|TRBJ2-7|NA
TGTGCCTGGACAGGGGATTCAAACGAGCAGTACTTC
CAWTGDSNEQYF
>TRBV15|NA|TRBJ1-4|NA
TGTGCCACCAGCAGAGATCCCCCAGACACAAGGCCCGATTTT
CATSRDPPDTRPDF
>TRBV19|few|TRBJ2-3|NA
TGTGCCAGTAGTACCCTAGAGGGCGCAGATACGCAGTATTTT
CASSTLEGADTQYF
>TRBV7-6|NA|TRBJ2-1|TRBD2
TGTGCCAGCAGCTCGGGACTAGCGAGGGAGCAGTTCTTC
CASSSGLAREQFF
>TRBV6-5|NA|TRBJ2-7|TRBD1
TGTGCCAGCAGACTAAACAGGGGAGACGAGCAGTACTTC
CASRLNRGDEQYF
>TRBV10-3|NA|TRBJ2-2|NA
TGTGCCATCAGTGAGGACGGGGGGCGCGTCGGGGAGCTGTTTTTT
CAISEDGGRVGELFF
>TRBV6-1|NA|TRBJ1-6|NA
TGTGCCAGCAGTGAGGGGGGGCCCGGTTCACCCCTCCACTTT
CASSEGGPGSPLHF
>TRBV6-5|NA|TRBJ2-3|TRBD1
TGTGCCAGCAGTTACTACACAGGGGCAGATACGCAGTATTTT
CASSYYTGADTQYF
>TRBV7-6|NA|TRBJ2-2|NA
TGTGCCGTGAGGGCGGGCACCGGGGAGCTGTTTTTT
CAVRAGTGELFF
>TRBV13|few|TRBJ2-1|TRBD2
TGTGCCAGCAGCTTAGGGGCTAGCGGGGGGGCACTTGAGCAGTTCTTC
CASSLGASGGALEQFF
>TRBV7-8|NA|TRBJ2-7|NA
TGTGCCAGCTTCCGAGGGGGGGAATCCTACGAGCAGTACTTC
CASFRGGESYEQYF
>TRBV30|NA|TRBJ2-2|NA
TGTGCCTGGAGTTTCGGGGATACCGGGGAGCTGTTTTTT
CAWSFGDTGELFF
>TRBV5-4|once|TRBJ2-6|NA
TGTGCCAGCAGCTTAGACCCCCCGACTTCTGGGGCCAACGTCCTGACTTTC
CASSLDPPTSGANVLTF
>TRBV7-2|NA|TRBJ2-1|NA
TGTGCCAGCAGCCCCCTAGGGGGGGGCCTTTACAATGAGCAGTTCTTC
CASSPLGGGLYNEQFF
>TRBV25-1|NA|TRBJ1-2|NA
TGTGCCAGCAGCGCCGGGCCTGGGAGTGGCTACACCTTC
CASSAGPGSGYTF
>TRBV7-9|NA|TRBJ2-4|NA
TGTTCCAGTACAGTAGCCAAAAACATTCAGTACTTC
CSSTVAKNIQYF
>TRBV28|NA|TRBJ1-3|NA
TGTGCCAGCAGTCTGCACCAGGGGGGAAACACCATATATTTT
CASSLHQGGNTIYF
>TRBV19|NA|TRBJ1-5|NA
TGTGCCACTGTCCGATCAGGGTTCAGCAATCAGCCCCAGCATTTT
CATVRSGFSNQPQHF
>TRBV15|NA|TRBJ1-5|NA
TGTGCCACCCATTCAGGTCCGTCGGGGTCTAGCAATCAGCCCCAGCATTTT
CATHSGPSGSSNQPQHF
>TRBV5-1|NA|TRBJ2-3|NA
TGCGCCAGCAGCTTAGACAGCATCACAGATACGCAGTATTTT
CASSLDSITDTQYF
>TRBV18|once|TRBJ1-4|NA
TGTGCCAGCTCTTGGGGCGATGAAAAACTGTTTTTT
CASSWGDEKLFF
>TRBV19|NA|TRBJ2-3|NA
TGTGCCAGTAGTGGACAAGTTGGAGATACGCAGTATTTT
CASSGQVGDTQYF
>TRBV2|NA|TRBJ1-2|TRBD1
TGTGCCAGCAGGAGCCCGGACAGGAGGGGCTACACCTTC
CASRSPDRRGYTF
>TRBV7-3|NA|TRBJ2-7|NA
TGTGCCAGCAGCTTAAATTTCGGTAACGAGCAGTACTTC
CASSLNFGNEQYF
>TRBV9|NA|TRBJ2-2|TRBD2
TGTGCCAGCAGCGTAGCTCCAGCGGGGGACACCGGGGAGCTGTTTTTT
CASSVAPAGDTGELFF